The next 9 T cell receptor beta chains were all read from a single sample in a study of shared clonotypes between healthy human individuals. Method: immunoSEQ multiplex PCR; TCRdb's copy keeps in-frame clones and lacks some. The table lists about 2.4 million clones, 93% of them singletons. The sample taken for sequencing was naive CD4+ T cells from PBMCs. Subset noted: CD45RA+ positively selected. The receptor set was obtained from a man younger than 35 in good health. Some clones in this sample may be carry-over from other donors' samples.

On this clone itself: A junction boundary mismatches the germline segment, possibly from a read error. The V and J genes are TRBV18 and TRBJ2-1; 7 nucleotides agree with TRBD1. The CDR3 is 16 residues long. Germline loops: CDR1 KGHSH, CDR2 LQKENI. The CDR3 nucleotides are TGTGCCAGCTCCCCACGTACGGGACAGACATACAATGAGCAGTTCTTC. It translates to CASSPRTGQTYNEQFF.

The genes are TRBV2 and TRBJ1-5, with D unclear. The CDR3 has 14 residues. V was shortened by 6 bases and J by 2 bases, with 11 bases between the two germline ends. The germline V gene encodes CDR1 SNHLY and CDR2 FYNNEI. CDR3 bases: TGTGCCAGCAGCGGGGTTTTAGGCAATCAGCCCCAGCATTTT. Amino acid sequence: CASSGVLGNQPQHF.

This clone was detected only once. The J gene is TRBJ2-3, the V gene TRBV14; D may be TRBD2 (5 bases). This CDR3 has 12 amino acids. V was shortened by 1 base and J by 8 bases, with 7 bases between the two germline ends. Germline CDR1 is SGHDN and CDR2 is FVKESK. The DNA for the CDR3 is TGTGCCAGCAGCCAAGCTCGGGGTACGCAGTATTTT. It translates to CASSQARGTQYF.

The chain is built from TRBV2 and TRBJ1-1, with D unclear. The CDR3 is made up of 13 amino acids. Germline V gene lookup returns CDR1 SNHLY and CDR2 FYNNEI. V lost 3 bases and J lost 5, with 10 bases in between. The CDR3 region is CASSEEIRTEAFF. For the CDR3, the DNA is TGTGCCAGCAGTGAGGAAATTAGGACTGAAGCTTTCTTT. Full variable domain (outside the CDR3, taken from reference TRBV2 and TRBJ1-1): EPEVTQTPSHQVTQMGQEVILRCVPISNHLYFYWYRQILGQKVEFLVSFYNNEISEKSEIFDDQFSVERPDGSNFTLKIRSTKLEDSAMYFCASSEEIRTEAFFGQGTRLTVV.

A word on this clone: Other nucleotide sequences in the sample specify the same CDR3. The rearrangement links TRBV5-1 to TRBJ2-7, with 8 nucleotides matching TRBD1. Per germline, CDR1 SGHRS and CDR2 YFSETQ. The CDR3 loop spans 15 amino acids. J gave up 0 bases and V 4 bases, and 6 bases lay outside the gene matches. CDR3 DNA: TGCGCCAGCAGCCTAGGGACAGGTGTCTCCTACGAGCAGTACTTC. This encodes CASSLGTGVSYEQYF. The full variable domain, its missing parts supplied by reference TRBV5-1 and TRBJ2-7, is KAGVTQTPRYLIKTRGQQVTLSCSPISGHRSVSWYQQTPGQGLQFLFEYFSETQRNKGNFPGRFSGRQFSNSRSEMNVSTLELGDSALYLCASSLGTGVSYEQYFGPGTRLTVT.

The chain carries TRBV7-9 and TRBJ2-5, with D unclear. Germline loops: CDR1 SEHNR, CDR2 FQNEAQ (reference sequence). Trimming left V 3 bases short and J 9 bases short, with 17 bases between. This CDR3 is built from 14 residues. Written as DNA, the CDR3 is TGTGCCAGCAGCTTTACCCGAACCAGCGTGCCCCAGTACTTC. Its protein is CASSFTRTSVPQYF.

This sequence joins TRBV5-4 and TRBJ1-1, with 9 bases lining up with TRBD1. Germline values: CDR1 SGHNT, CDR2 YYREEE (reference sequence). J was trimmed by 1 base and V by 6 bases; bases with no gene match: 13. There are 17 residues in the CDR3. The DNA of the CDR3 is TGTGCCAGCACACGAAAGGGGACAGGGATCCGGAACACTGAAGCTTTCTTT. This translates into CASTRKGTGIRNTEAFF. Together with reference TRBV5-4 and TRBJ1-1, the CDR3 gives the full variable domain: ETGVTQSPTHLIKTRGQQVTLRCSSQSGHNTVSWYQQALGQGPQFIFQYYREEENGRGNFPPRFSGLQFPNYSSELNVNALELDDSALYLCASTRKGTGIRNTEAFFGQGTRLTVV.

CDR3 nucleotide sequence: TGTGCCAGCAGCTTAAGGGGGCTTAGCACAGATACGCAGTATTTT. Translation gives CASSLRGLSTDTQYF. V gene TRBV11-2 combines with J gene TRBJ2-3; 7 nucleotides agree with TRBD1. This CDR3 region has 15 residues. Germline CDR1 is SGHAT and CDR2 is FQNNGV. Unmatched junction bases numbered 2, after V lost 2 bases and J lost 0 bases.

The chain is built from TRBV5-1 and TRBJ2-2, with D hard to call. Trimming left V 6 bases short and J 7 bases short, with 19 bases between. Germline V gene data show CDR1 as SGHRS and CDR2 as YFSETQ. This CDR3 region has 15 residues. The CDR3, as DNA: TGCGCCAGCACCCTAGACGGGCCTGGCGGCGGGGAGCTGTTTTTT. As protein: CASTLDGPGGGELFF. Variable domain in full (rest from reference TRBV5-1 and TRBJ2-2): KAGVTQTPRYLIKTRGQQVTLSCSPISGHRSVSWYQQTPGQGLQFLFEYFSETQRNKGNFPGRFSGRQFSNSRSEMNVSTLELGDSALYLCASTLDGPGGGELFFGEGSRLTVL.